These 10 T cell receptor beta chains came from one sample sequenced in a study of T cell repertoires in cytomegalovirus infection. TCRdb re-called the reads with MiXCR, one entry per CDR3 protein. The top ten hold around 12% of the sample, which has some 300,000 distinct CDR3 sequences, about a sixth seen once. The specimen was PBMCs. The receptors come from a human donor in good health (CMV status not recorded). Some clones in this sample may be carry-over from other donors' samples.

The chain has TRBV28 and TRBJ2-7; no definite D call. From germline, CDR1 is MDHEN and CDR2 SYDVKM. V lost 5 bases and J 4 bases, leaving 15 bases between the germline ends. There are 14 residues in the CDR3. The CDR3 protein is CASSPSEGLYEQYF. Written as DNA, the CDR3 is TGTGCCAGCAGTCCCTCCGAAGGATTGTACGAGCAGTACTTC.

This clonotype has at least ten counts. This chain connects TRBV7-9 to TRBJ1-2; tentative D call: TRBD1 (6 bases). The ends were cut back, 1 base at V and 2 bases at J, with 14 bases in the middle. This CDR3 spans 16 amino acids. From germline, CDR1 is SEHNR and CDR2 FQNEAQ (reference sequence). CDR3 nucleotide sequence: TGTGCCAGCAGCTTAGGAAGTCCAGGGGCGAACTATGGCTACACCTTC. Amino acids: CASSLGSPGANYGYTF.

Only a few counts were recorded for this clonotype. The gene calls are TRBV11-3 and TRBJ2-6; D call uncertain. The V end lost 4 bases, the J end lost 4 bases, and 5 bases lay between the germline ends. CDR1 is SGHNT and CDR2 is YENEEA in the germline V gene. The CDR3 contains 13 residues. Here the CDR3 DNA reads TGTGCCAGCAGCTCTCCCGGGGCCAACGTCCTGACTTTC. Translated: CASSSPGANVLTF.

Ten or more counts support this clonotype. The genes are TRBV7-2 and TRBJ2-5; 8 bases fit TRBD1. Germline-derived CDR1 and CDR2 are SGHTA and FQGNSA. Trimming took 1 base from V and 5 from J; bases not matched to a gene: 9. The CDR3 has 16 amino acids. The CDR3, as DNA: TGTGCCAGCAGCTTAGTATCCGGACAGGGAGGCGAGACCCAGTACTTC. It specifies CASSLVSGQGGETQYF.

About this clonotype itself: A much bigger clone sits one base away, suggesting this may be a read error. The chain carries TRBV6-6 and TRBJ1-1; the D is unclear. CDR1 is MNHNY, CDR2 SVGAGI, per germline (reference sequence). The CDR3 extends over 11 amino acids. The CDR3 nucleotides are TGTGCCAGCTGTTACGTGGCTGGTGCTTTCTTT. Translating gives CASCYVAGAFF.

This clonotype was counted a few times. The chain recombines TRBV20-1 with TRBJ2-5; D possibly corresponds to TRBD2 (6 bases). Germline V gene data show CDR1 as DFQATT and CDR2 as SNEGSKA (reference sequence). The CDR3 sequence is 12 residues long. V was pared by 5 bases and J by 4 bases, with 11 bases between. The CDR3 nucleotides are TGCAGTGCTTGGAGGGACGTAGAGACCCAGTACTTC. Translation: CSAWRDVETQYF.

This clonotype was observed many times. The chain has TRBV4-1 and TRBJ2-7; unclear D gene. Trimming took off 3 bases at V and 8 bases at J, with 20 bases between the two ends. The germline gives CDR1 MGHRA, CDR2 YSYEKL. This CDR3 region has 15 residues. CDR3 residues: CASSHAWVSSPKQYF. In DNA form, the CDR3 reads TGCGCCAGCAGCCACGCCTGGGTGTCGTCTCCTAAGCAGTACTTC.

The chain uses TRBV29-1 and TRBJ1-5; TRBD1 matches at 8 bases. CDR1 is SQVTM and CDR2 is ANQGSEA in the germline V gene. With 0 bases clipped from V and 6 bases from J, the junction kept 4 bases outside the gene matches. The CDR3 runs 14 residues. The DNA for the CDR3 is TGCAGCGTTGAAGACAGGGGGCATGGTCAGCCCCAGCATTTT. Translation: CSVEDRGHGQPQHF.

The sample holds a few counts of this clonotype. The chain combines TRBV6-1 with TRBJ2-2; TRBD2 is a possible D gene (7 bases). The germline V gene has CDR1 MNHNS and CDR2 SASEGT. V gave up 4 bases and J gave up 5 bases, with 11 bases separating them. The CDR3 consists of 14 residues. CDR3 in amino acids: CASSGGGWTGELFF. CDR3 coding DNA: TGTGCCAGCAGTGGGGGGGGCTGGACCGGGGAGCTGTTTTTT.

This clonotype was seen at least ten times. The chain combines TRBV20-1 with TRBJ2-3, with 7 bases aligning to TRBD1. Germline lookup yields CDR1 DFQATT and CDR2 SNEGSKA (reference sequence). This CDR3 region has 15 residues. V gave up 0 bases and J gave up 3 bases; unmatched junction bases: 6. The CDR3 region has the DNA TGCAGTGCTAGAGATCGTCACAGGGGAACAGATACGCAGTATTTT. As protein: CSARDRHRGTDTQYF.